Shown below are 16 T cell receptor beta chains from a single sample sequenced in a study of cytomegalovirus exposure and HLA in healthy donors. The PCR used 60 Vbeta and 13 Jbeta primers. Only in-frame clones appear in the TCRdb table, and some are missing; sequencing was by immunoSEQ multiplex PCR. This sample carries roughly 84,000 clones, 60% to 85% of them seen once, and the ten largest clones take around 5.4%. The specimen was PBMCs. These TCRs come from a male donor in good health and CMV-seropositive.

The chain employs TRBV4-2 and TRBJ1-1; D not resolved. The CDR3 loop spans 15 amino acids. The V gene lost 0 bases and the J gene lost 5 bases, with 13 bases spanning the gap. Germline loops: CDR1 LGHNA, CDR2 YNFKEQ. CDR3 residues: CASSQDLALETEAFF. CDR3 DNA: TGTGCCAGCAGCCAAGATCTCGCCTTGGAGACTGAAGCTTTCTTT.

This clone came up a few times. This sequence joins TRBV30 and TRBJ1-2; 7 nucleotides match TRBD1. V gave up 4 bases and J gave up 7 bases; unmatched junction bases: 15. The V gene's germline CDR1 is GTSNPN and CDR2 SVGIG (reference sequence). This CDR3 contains 15 residues. The DNA of the CDR3 is TGTGCCTGGACCCTCGGGGGCTGGACAGGCTCTGGCTACACCTTC. Its translation: CAWTLGGWTGSGYTF.

CDR3 in DNA: TGTGCCAGCAGCTTATCCGGGACAAGGAACACTGAAGCTTTCTTT. Translating it yields CASSLSGTRNTEAFF. The genes are TRBV7-9 and TRBJ1-1, with D perhaps TRBD1 (6 bases). Trimming removed 2 bases at V and 1 base at J, with 11 bases between. Germline V gives CDR1 SEHNR, CDR2 FQNEAQ (reference sequence). This CDR3 contains 15 residues.

The rearrangement uses TRBV6-6 and TRBJ2-7; TRBD1 matches 8 bases. The CDR3 contains 12 residues. From germline, CDR1 is MNHNY and CDR2 SVGAGI (reference sequence). V lost 4 bases, J lost 9 bases, and 5 bases stayed unmatched. The CDR3 DNA reads as TGTGCCAGCAGTTTCGACAGGGGAGGGCAGTACTTC. Translating gives CASSFDRGGQYF.

The chain couples TRBV7-2 to TRBJ2-3; 9 bases agree with TRBD2. The germline V gene has CDR1 SGHTA and CDR2 FQGNSA. The junction had 6 bases not matched to a gene; V was cut back by 1 base and J by 4 bases. The CDR3 loop spans 16 amino acids. The CDR3 nucleotides are TGTGCCAGCAGCTTAGAAGGGAGCGGGAGGTCAGATACGCAGTATTTT. As protein: CASSLEGSGRSDTQYF.

V is TRBV6-1 and J is TRBJ1-1, with a weak D call TRBD1 (6 bases). Germline values: CDR1 MNHNS, CDR2 SASEGT. The CDR3 has 18 residues. V gave up 4 bases and J gave up 3 bases, with 24 bases separating them. CDR3 coding DNA: TGTGCCAGCAGTGGGTATCCCTTTTCGGGGGGCCGGGACACTGAAGCTTTCTTT. This encodes CASSGYPFSGGRDTEAFF.

The gene calls are TRBV28 and TRBJ1-6, with D perhaps TRBD1 (5 bases). Per the germline V gene, CDR1 is MDHEN and CDR2 is SYDVKM. The CDR3 is 16 amino acids. The V end lost 7 bases, the J end lost 7 bases, and 20 bases lay between the germline ends. CDR3 DNA sequence: TGTGCCAGCAAAACAGGCGGTCAAGGGGCCAATTCACCCCTCCACTTT. It is translated as CASKTGGQGANSPLHF.

The chain is built from TRBV19 and TRBJ1-2; D remains unclear. V was cut by 5 bases and J by 8 bases, with 12 bases left in between. CDR3 length: 12 residues. The germline CDR1 and CDR2 sequences are LNHDA and SQIVND (reference sequence). This CDR3 is CASSLGSRGYTF. In DNA form, the CDR3 reads TGTGCCAGTAGTCTCGGATCTAGGGGCTACACCTTC.

The J gene is TRBJ2-5, the V gene TRBV19; no clear D. CDR1 and CDR2 from the germline V gene are LNHDA and SQIVND (reference sequence). The CDR3 is made up of 15 amino acids. V dropped 1 base and J dropped 5 bases, with 14 bases sitting between them. The CDR3 loop is CASSIGAGWAETQYF. In DNA form, the CDR3 reads TGTGCCAGTAGTATAGGCGCAGGTTGGGCGGAGACCCAGTACTTC.

This chain links TRBV7-8 with TRBJ2-1; 7 bases map to TRBD2. Germline assignment: CDR1 SGHVS and CDR2 FQNEAQ. After removal of 1 base from V and 3 bases from J, the junction contained 9 bases not matched to a gene. The CDR3 has 17 residues. The CDR3 spells CASSLGGGGSNYNEQFF. The CDR3 DNA reads as TGTGCCAGCAGCTTAGGTGGAGGCGGGAGTAACTACAATGAGCAGTTCTTC.

The chain employs TRBV27 and TRBJ2-7; D unresolved. This CDR3 spans 13 amino acids. In germline, CDR1 is MNHEY, CDR2 SMNVEV (reference sequence). V gave up 6 bases and J gave up 7 bases, with 16 bases separating them. The CDR3 DNA is TGTGCCAGCAGCCCTTCTCCCCGGTTAGAGCAGTACTTC. Its translation: CASSPSPRLEQYF.

In this sample, this clone turned up once. The chain uses TRBV7-7 and TRBJ2-3; 11 bases align to TRBD2. This CDR3 comprises 14 residues. V lost 3 bases and J lost 6; bases outside the gene matches: 2. Germline-derived CDR1 and CDR2 are SSHAT and FNYEAQ (reference sequence). The CDR3 DNA is TGTGCCAGCAGCTTGTCTAGCGGGGGGGATACGCAGTATTTT. Residues: CASSLSSGGDTQYF.

This chain links TRBV27 with TRBJ2-1; 12 positions match TRBD2. CDR1 MNHEY and CDR2 SMNVEV come from the germline V gene (reference sequence). The V segment lost 5 bases and the J segment 9 bases; nucleotides outside the gene matches: 8. The CDR3 is 15 amino acids. The CDR3 sequence is CASSPGLAGVGEQFF. The CDR3 bases are TGTGCCAGCAGTCCGGGACTAGCGGGTGTTGGTGAGCAGTTCTTC.

This clone was detected only a few times. The V and J genes are TRBV19 and TRBJ1-4; 7 bases fit TRBD1. This CDR3 has 15 residues. CDR1 LNHDA and CDR2 SQIVND come from the germline V gene (reference sequence). V was clipped by 3 bases and J by 5 bases; unmatched bases: 6. The CDR3 here is CASSILGTVNEKLFF. In DNA form, the CDR3 reads TGTGCCAGTAGTATTTTGGGGACAGTGAATGAAAAACTGTTTTTT.

The chain links TRBV6-1 to TRBJ2-7; D perhaps matches TRBD2 (7 bases). CDR3 length: 14 residues. The germline gives CDR1 MNHNS, CDR2 SASEGT. V dropped 6 bases and J dropped 5 bases, with 17 bases sitting between them. The CDR3 reads CASSPGGPFHEQYF. The CDR3 DNA sequence: TGTGCCAGCAGCCCCGGGGGGCCTTTCCACGAGCAGTACTTC.

CDR3 in DNA: TGTGCCTGGACCCGCGGACTAGAAGGGAATGAGCAGTTCTTC. Amino acids: CAWTRGLEGNEQFF. V and J are TRBV30 and TRBJ2-1; 7 nucleotides match TRBD2. This CDR3 is built from 14 residues. V was clipped by 4 bases and J by 7 bases; unmatched bases: 10. The germline gives CDR1 GTSNPN, CDR2 SVGIG (reference sequence).